This T cell receptor beta chain was sequenced during a study of cytomegalovirus exposure and HLA in healthy donors. Study outcomes and limitations: Sequencing depth roughly uniform across donors was assumed in presence/absence analyses.

Worth noting for this clone: What it binds is not known.

The CDR3 is made up of 14 amino acids. V gave up 1 base and J gave up 0 bases; unmatched junction bases: 1. Germline CDR1 and CDR2: GTSNPN and SVGIG (reference sequence). Use of 60 Vbeta and 13 Jbeta primers characterized the PCR. Sequencing was performed with immunoSEQ multiplex PCR; in TCRdb, only in-frame clones are kept and a portion is missing. The repertoire holds fewer than 40,000 clones, with more than 80% as singletons. V gene TRBV30 combines with J gene TRBJ2-3; TRBD1 agrees at 7 bases. This clonotype originated in a woman in her 40s in good health and CMV-seropositive. The sequenced sample was PBMCs. CDR3 DNA sequence: TGTGCCTGGAGTGGGGGACAGAGCACAGATACGCAGTATTTT. Protein product: CAWSGGQSTDTQYF.